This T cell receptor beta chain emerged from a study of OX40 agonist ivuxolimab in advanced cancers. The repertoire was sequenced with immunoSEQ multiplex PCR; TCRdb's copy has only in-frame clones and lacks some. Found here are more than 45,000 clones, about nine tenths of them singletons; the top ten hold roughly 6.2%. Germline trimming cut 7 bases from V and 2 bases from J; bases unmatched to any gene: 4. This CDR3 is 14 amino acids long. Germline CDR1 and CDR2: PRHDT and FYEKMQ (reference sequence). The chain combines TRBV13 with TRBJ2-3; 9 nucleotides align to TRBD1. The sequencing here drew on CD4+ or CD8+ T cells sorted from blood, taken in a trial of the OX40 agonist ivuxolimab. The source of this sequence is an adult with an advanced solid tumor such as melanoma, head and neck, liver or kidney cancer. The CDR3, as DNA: TGTGCCAGCACCGGGACAGGGACCACAGATACGCAGTATTTT. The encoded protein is CASTGTGTTDTQYF. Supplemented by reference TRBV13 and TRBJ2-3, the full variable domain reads AAGVIQSPRHLIKEKRETATLKCYPIPRHDTVYWYQQGPGQDPQFLISFYEKMQSDKGSIPDRFSAQQFSDYHSELNMSSLELGDSALYFCASTGTGTTDTQYFGPGTRLTVL.